These 10 T cell receptor beta chains came from one sample sequenced in a study of blood T cell repertoires in COVID-19. The protocol was immunoSEQ multiplex PCR, while the TCRdb copy is restricted to in-frame clones and leaves out a portion. Of about 440,000 clones detected, 70% to 90% appear once; the ten largest clones hold roughly 2%. The sample taken for sequencing was PBMCs or T cells enriched from blood (not recorded which). These receptors came from a woman younger than 30 with acute COVID-19.

This chain joins TRBV6-2 or TRBV6-3 and TRBJ2-7, with D maybe TRBD2 (5 bases). Trimming left V 7 bases short and J 7 bases short, with 20 bases between. Germline V CDR1 and CDR2: MNHEY, SVGEGT. This CDR3 is built from 14 residues. CDR3 loop: CASIPQRPGSEQYF. For the CDR3, the DNA is TGTGCCAGCATCCCCCAAAGGCCGGGATCTGAGCAGTACTTC.

This clone was picked up one time. The chain has TRBV25-1 and TRBJ1-2, with 7 positions matching TRBD1. With 3 bases clipped from V and 3 bases from J, the junction kept 1 base outside the gene matches. Germline V gene lookup returns CDR1 MGHDK and CDR2 SYGVNS. The CDR3 has 13 residues. CDR3: CASSDQGDYGYTF. The CDR3, as DNA: TGTGCCAGCAGTGATCAGGGGGACTATGGCTACACCTTC.

This clone was recorded a few times. The genes are TRBV4-1 and TRBJ1-1, with D uncertain. The V and J ends lost 2 bases and 0 bases respectively, with 13 bases between them. The CDR3 has 16 amino acids. CDR1 and CDR2 from the germline V gene are MGHRA and YSYEKL. DNA for the CDR3: TGCGCCAGCAGCCAATTCGGGGTGGATTTGAACACTGAAGCTTTCTTT. Translation gives CASSQFGVDLNTEAFF.

The chain is built from TRBV7-3 and TRBJ2-3; D ambiguous. The germline V gene has CDR1 SGHTA and CDR2 FQGTGA. V lost 7 bases and J lost 5, with 10 bases in between. This CDR3 is built from 12 residues. Here the CDR3 DNA reads TGTGCCAGCACACTGACTGGAGATACGCAGTATTTT. Amino acid sequence: CASTLTGDTQYF. Full variable domain (missing parts from reference TRBV7-3 and TRBJ2-3): GAGVSQTPSNKVTEKGKYVELRCDPISGHTALYWYRQSLGQGPEFLIYFQGTGAADDSGLPNDRFFAVRPEGSVSTLKIQRTERGDSAVYLCASTLTGDTQYFGPGTRLTVL.

This clone has a single count. The identical CDR3 is also encoded by other nucleotide sequences in the sample. This chain uses TRBV10-2 with TRBJ2-7; tentatively, D is TRBD2 (5 bases). CDR1 and CDR2 from the germline V gene are WSHSY and SAAADI. The CDR3 loop spans 12 amino acids. V was shortened by 2 bases and J by 3 bases, with 5 bases between the two germline ends. The CDR3 DNA follows: TGCGCCAGCAGTGAGCGGGGCTACGAGCAGTACTTC. This gives the protein CASSERGYEQYF.

V usage is TRBV13 and J usage is TRBJ1-1; 10 bases agree with TRBD1. The CDR3 runs 16 residues. The V gene end was trimmed by 4 bases and the J gene end by 5 bases; junction bases not matched to a gene: 10. Germline loops: CDR1 PRHDT, CDR2 FYEKMQ (reference sequence). This CDR3 is CASSSRDRGAGTEAFF. CDR3 coding DNA: TGTGCCAGCAGCTCCCGGGACAGGGGAGCTGGAACTGAAGCTTTCTTT. Using reference TRBV13 and TRBJ1-1 for the parts outside the CDR3, the full variable domain is AAGVIQSPRHLIKEKRETATLKCYPIPRHDTVYWYQQGPGQDPQFLISFYEKMQSDKGSIPDRFSAQQFSDYHSELNMSSLELGDSALYFCASSSRDRGAGTEAFFGQGTRLTVV.

This rearrangement joins TRBV28 to TRBJ1-2; D call uncertain. Between the trimmed V and J ends, which lost 7 bases and 5 bases, there was a span of 17 bases. The length of the CDR3 is 14 residues. Germline CDR1 is MDHEN and CDR2 is SYDVKM. CDR3 DNA sequence: TGTGCCAGCACCCCGGCGGCAGGACTATATGGCTACACCTTC. This gives the protein CASTPAAGLYGYTF.

The genes are TRBV19 and TRBJ1-5, with TRBD1 matching 8 bases. CDR1 LNHDA and CDR2 SQIVND come from the germline V gene (reference sequence). The CDR3 contains 16 residues. Trimming took 4 bases from V and 7 from J; bases not matched to a gene: 12. The CDR3 region is CASSTMTGEAEQPQHF. DNA of the CDR3: TGTGCCAGTAGTACGATGACAGGGGAGGCGGAGCAGCCCCAGCATTTT.

The chain carries TRBV2 and TRBJ1-4, with 7 nucleotides matching TRBD1. Trimming removed 3 bases from V and 0 bases from J; junction bases left unmatched: 19. Germline CDR1 is SNHLY and CDR2 is FYNNEI. This CDR3 has 21 amino acids. CDR3 protein: CASSDWVVAGGRGATNEKLFF. The CDR3 nucleotides are TGTGCCAGCAGTGACTGGGTGGTGGCAGGGGGTCGGGGTGCAACTAATGAAAAACTGTTTTTT. The whole variable domain, filled in from reference TRBV2 and TRBJ1-4, reads EPEVTQTPSHQVTQMGQEVILRCVPISNHLYFYWYRQILGQKVEFLVSFYNNEISEKSEIFDDQFSVERPDGSNFTLKIRSTKLEDSAMYFCASSDWVVAGGRGATNEKLFFGSGTQLSVL.

This clone was counted once. The chain has TRBV6-1 and TRBJ1-4; 7 nucleotides line up with TRBD1. The V gene end was trimmed by 1 base and the J gene end by 6 bases; junction bases not matched to a gene: 5. The germline gives CDR1 MNHNS, CDR2 SASEGT. The CDR3 has 15 residues. CDR3 bases: TGTGCCAGCAGTGAAGACGGCAGGGGGTATGAAAAACTGTTTTTT. Amino acid sequence: CASSEDGRGYEKLFF.